This entry concerns a single T cell receptor beta chain. Its antigen remains unidentified. This sequence is one base from a far larger clone and is likely a read error. The data were produced by immunoSEQ multiplex PCR, yet TCRdb's version contains in-frame clones alone and is incomplete. The profile covers about 24,000 clones, none occurring a single time. This sample is part of a study of T cells after posttransplantation cyclophosphamide. Study-wide results and caveats: Later post-transplant blood repertoires were often dominated by donor CD8+ memory clones. After PTCy, TRB diversity resembled that of CNI/methotrexate controls.

Trimming removed 8 bases from V and 7 bases from J, with 21 bases in between. The length of the CDR3 is 15 residues. The germline V gene encodes CDR1 SEHNR and CDR2 FQNEAQ (reference sequence). The sequencing sample was made of PBMCs. The clonotype originates from a woman aged 60-70 years in good health, CMV-negative, and a related stem cell transplant donor. The chain carries TRBV7-9 and TRBJ1-5; D not certain. Here the CDR3 DNA reads TGTGCCAGCCGCCCCACCACGGCAGGTTCACAGCCCCAGCATTTT. Translation: CASRPTTAGSQPQHF.